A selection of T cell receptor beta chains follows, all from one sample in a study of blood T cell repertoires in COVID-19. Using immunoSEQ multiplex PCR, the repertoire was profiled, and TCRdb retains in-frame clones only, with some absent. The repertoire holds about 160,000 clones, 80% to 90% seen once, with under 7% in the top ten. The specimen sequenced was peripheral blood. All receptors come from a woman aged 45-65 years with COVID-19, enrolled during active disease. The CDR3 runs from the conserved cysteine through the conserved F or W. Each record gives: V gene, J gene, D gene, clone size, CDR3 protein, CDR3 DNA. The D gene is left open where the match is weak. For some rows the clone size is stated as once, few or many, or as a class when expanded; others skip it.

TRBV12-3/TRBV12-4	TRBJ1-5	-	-	CASSTQVNQPQHF	TGTGCCAGCAGTACACAGGTGAATCAGCCCCAGCATTTT
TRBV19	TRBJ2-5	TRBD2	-	CASRTAGTSIETQYF	TGTGCCAGTAGAACCGCCGGGACTAGCATTGAGACCCAGTACTTC
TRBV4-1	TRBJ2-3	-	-	CASSRMLSRGAPSTDTQYF	TGCGCCAGCAGCCGCATGCTATCACGGGGGGCTCCTAGCACAGATACGCAGTATTTT
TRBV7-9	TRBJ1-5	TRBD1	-	CASSQQGIGQPQHF	TGTGCCAGCAGTCAACAGGGGATAGGTCAGCCCCAGCATTTT
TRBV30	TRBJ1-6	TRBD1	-	CAWGGQGNSPLHF	TGTGCCTGGGGGGGACAGGGTAATTCACCCCTCCACTTT
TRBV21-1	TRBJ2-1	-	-	CASSKSTLPNEQFF	TGTGCCAGCAGCAAGTCAACGCTACCTAATGAGCAGTTCTTC
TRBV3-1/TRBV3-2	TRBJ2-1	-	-	CASSQQRLVAEQFF	TGTGCCAGCAGCCAACAACGACTAGTTGCTGAGCAGTTCTTC
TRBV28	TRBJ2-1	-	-	CASSVGWFKGAYNEQFF	TGTGCCAGCAGTGTGGGCTGGTTCAAGGGGGCCTACAATGAGCAGTTCTTC
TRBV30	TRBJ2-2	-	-	CAWSVQGPAIGGELFF	TGTGCCTGGAGTGTACAGGGACCCGCGATCGGCGGGGAGCTGTTTTTT
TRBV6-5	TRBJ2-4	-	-	CATSPGQPQYF	TGTGCCACCTCCCCCGGACAGCCTCAGTACTTC
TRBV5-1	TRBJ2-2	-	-	CASSRSPDRNTGELFF	TGCGCCAGCAGCAGATCTCCGGACAGGAACACCGGGGAGCTGTTTTTT
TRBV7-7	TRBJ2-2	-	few	CASSPALGGLDTGELFF	TGTGCCAGCAGCCCGGCTTTGGGGGGGCTGGACACCGGGGAGCTGTTTTTT
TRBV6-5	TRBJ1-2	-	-	CASTAGAVDYGYTF	TGTGCCAGCACGGCAGGGGCGGTTGATTATGGCTACACCTTC
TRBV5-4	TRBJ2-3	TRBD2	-	CASSLASGGANSNTQYF	TGTGCCAGCAGCTTGGCTAGCGGGGGGGCGAACTCAAATACGCAGTATTTT
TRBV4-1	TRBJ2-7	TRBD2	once	CASSHTMTSGGAYEQYF	TGCGCCAGCAGCCATACTATGACTAGCGGGGGGGCCTACGAGCAGTACTTC
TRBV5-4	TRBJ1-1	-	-	CASSPGTGNTEAFF	TGTGCCAGCAGCCCCGGCACGGGGAACACTGAAGCTTTCTTT